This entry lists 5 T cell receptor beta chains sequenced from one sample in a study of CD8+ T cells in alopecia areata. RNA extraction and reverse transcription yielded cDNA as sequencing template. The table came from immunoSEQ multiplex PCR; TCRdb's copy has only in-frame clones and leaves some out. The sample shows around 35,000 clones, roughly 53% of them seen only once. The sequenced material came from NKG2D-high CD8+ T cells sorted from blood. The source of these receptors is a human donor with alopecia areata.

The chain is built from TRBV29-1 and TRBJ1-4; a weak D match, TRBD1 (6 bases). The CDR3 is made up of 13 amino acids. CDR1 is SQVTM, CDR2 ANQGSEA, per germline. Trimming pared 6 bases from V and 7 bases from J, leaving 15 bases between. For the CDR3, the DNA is TGCAGCGTGAGGGGGGGGCTAGTTGAAAAACTGTTTTTT. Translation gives CSVRGGLVEKLFF.

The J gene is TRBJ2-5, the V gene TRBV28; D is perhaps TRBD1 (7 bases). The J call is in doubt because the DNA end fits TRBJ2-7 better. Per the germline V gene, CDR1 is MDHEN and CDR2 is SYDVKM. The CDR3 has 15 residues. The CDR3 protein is CASRERAGGTYEQYF. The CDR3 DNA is TGTGCCAGCAGGGAGCGGGCAGGGGGGACCTACGAGCAGTACTTC.

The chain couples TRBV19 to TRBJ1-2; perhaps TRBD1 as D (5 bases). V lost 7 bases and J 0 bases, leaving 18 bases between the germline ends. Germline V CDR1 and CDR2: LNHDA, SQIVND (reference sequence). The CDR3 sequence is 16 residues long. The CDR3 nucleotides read TGTGCCAGTATGTCGAGGGACGCGGGAGCTAACTATGGCTACACCTTC. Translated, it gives CASMSRDAGANYGYTF.

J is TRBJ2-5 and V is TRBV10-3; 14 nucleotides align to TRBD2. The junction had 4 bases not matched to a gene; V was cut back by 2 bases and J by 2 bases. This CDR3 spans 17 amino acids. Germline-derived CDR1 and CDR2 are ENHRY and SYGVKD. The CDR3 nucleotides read TGTGCCATCAGTGAGCTCGGACTAGCGGGGGGTCAAGAGACCCAGTACTTC. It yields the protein CAISELGLAGGQETQYF.

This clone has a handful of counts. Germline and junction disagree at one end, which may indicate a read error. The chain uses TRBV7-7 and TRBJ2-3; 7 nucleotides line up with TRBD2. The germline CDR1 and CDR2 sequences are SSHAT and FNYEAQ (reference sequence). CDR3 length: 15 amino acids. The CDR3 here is CASSLEGRATDTQYF. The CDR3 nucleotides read TGTGCTAGCAGCTTAGAGGGGAGGGCCACAGATACGCAGTATTTT.